A selection of T cell receptor beta chains follows, all from one sample in a study of T cells after yellow fever vaccination. From the 5' RACE reads, TCRdb called clonotypes with MiXCR, one entry per CDR3 protein. The data contain under 600,000 distinct CDR3 sequences, about a fifth of them singletons. Sample: PBMCs, taken 20 to 25 days after the first yellow fever vaccination. Receptors originate from a man between 18 and 35 years old who received the YFV17D yellow fever vaccine. CDR3s include the opening cysteine and the closing phenylalanine or tryptophan. The D gene is left open where the match is weak. Clone size is not always given. Where it is, it says once, few, many or a class for expanded clones.

d_gene: .; j_gene: TRBJ1-1; abundance: .; v_gene: TRBV10-3; CDR3nt: TGTGCCATCAGTGACAGTGGGAAGAACACTGAAGCTTTCTTT; CDR3aa: CAISDSGKNTEAFF
d_gene: .; j_gene: TRBJ1-6; abundance: few; v_gene: TRBV27; CDR3nt: TGTGCCAGCAGTCCCTCCGGAAGGGGGTCCTATAATTCACCCCTCCACTTT; CDR3aa: CASSPSGRGSYNSPLHF
d_gene: .; j_gene: TRBJ1-1; abundance: .; v_gene: TRBV20-1; CDR3nt: TGCAGTGCTATTGCGGTCACTGAAGCTTTCTTT; CDR3aa: CSAIAVTEAFF
d_gene: TRBD1; j_gene: TRBJ1-2; abundance: .; v_gene: TRBV5-6; CDR3nt: TGTGCCAGCAGCTTCGCAGACAGGGTGTATGGCTACACCTTC; CDR3aa: CASSFADRVYGYTF
d_gene: TRBD1; j_gene: TRBJ2-5; abundance: .; v_gene: TRBV12-3/TRBV12-4; CDR3nt: TGTGCCAGCAGCCCCATAAGGGGGCAACAAGAGACCCAGTACTTC; CDR3aa: CASSPIRGQQETQYF
d_gene: .; j_gene: TRBJ2-2; abundance: once; v_gene: TRBV7-3; CDR3nt: TGTGCCAGCAGCTTCGACAGAGACACCGCCGGGGAGCTGTTTTTT; CDR3aa: CASSFDRDTAGELFF
d_gene: TRBD2; j_gene: TRBJ2-3; abundance: few; v_gene: TRBV11-3; CDR3nt: TGTGCCAGCAGCGCCGGGGGGAGAGCGGGGGCGCAGTATTTT; CDR3aa: CASSAGGRAGAQYF
d_gene: .; j_gene: TRBJ1-5; abundance: many; v_gene: TRBV28; CDR3nt: TGTGCCAGCAGTTTTCCTTCCTCGCCATGGGAGCATTTT; CDR3aa: CASSFPSSPWEHF
d_gene: TRBD1; j_gene: TRBJ1-5; abundance: few; v_gene: TRBV18; CDR3nt: TGTGCCAGCTCACCTGAGACAGGGAACAATCAGCCCCAGCATTTT; CDR3aa: CASSPETGNNQPQHF
d_gene: .; j_gene: TRBJ2-7; abundance: .; v_gene: TRBV11-2; CDR3nt: TGTGCCAGCAGCCGTGGGATAATCGCCTACGAGCAGTACTTC; CDR3aa: CASSRGIIAYEQYF
d_gene: .; j_gene: TRBJ2-3; abundance: .; v_gene: TRBV5-6; CDR3nt: TGTGCCAGCAGCTTAGAACAGTATGTCACAGATACGCAGTATTTT; CDR3aa: CASSLEQYVTDTQYF
d_gene: TRBD2; j_gene: TRBJ2-3; abundance: few; v_gene: TRBV29-1; CDR3nt: TGCAGCGTTGAAGGGGCGGGGGGGGATACGCAGTATTTT; CDR3aa: CSVEGAGGDTQYF
d_gene: .; j_gene: TRBJ2-2; abundance: .; v_gene: TRBV12-3/TRBV12-4; CDR3nt: TGTGCCAGCAGTTTCGGGATAGTTCGAACCGGGGAGCTGTTTTTT; CDR3aa: CASSFGIVRTGELFF
d_gene: .; j_gene: TRBJ2-7; abundance: .; v_gene: TRBV9; CDR3nt: TGTGCCAGCAGCGTGGGCACATCCTACGAGCAGTACTTC; CDR3aa: CASSVGTSYEQYF
d_gene: TRBD2; j_gene: TRBJ2-1; abundance: .; v_gene: TRBV7-9; CDR3nt: TGTGCCAGCAGGTCTAGCGGGCCCCCCTACAATGAGCAGTTCTTC; CDR3aa: CASRSSGPPYNEQFF
d_gene: .; j_gene: TRBJ1-4; abundance: many; v_gene: TRBV20-1; CDR3nt: TGCAGTGCTAGAGATGGGACAAATGAAAAACTGTTTTTT; CDR3aa: CSARDGTNEKLFF
d_gene: .; j_gene: TRBJ2-7; abundance: few; v_gene: TRBV28; CDR3nt: TGTGCCACATCCAGGGAGAAACTGTACTTC; CDR3aa: CATSREKLYF
d_gene: .; j_gene: TRBJ2-1; abundance: few; v_gene: TRBV12-5; CDR3nt: TGTGCTAGTGGTTTGGGGCCTGGGGGCTTAGTCTACAATGAGCAGTTCTTC; CDR3aa: CASGLGPGGLVYNEQFF
d_gene: .; j_gene: TRBJ2-1; abundance: .; v_gene: TRBV4-2; CDR3nt: TGTGCCAGCAGCCCCCAGTCAGTACGCGACAATGAGCAGTTCTTC; CDR3aa: CASSPQSVRDNEQFF
d_gene: TRBD1; j_gene: TRBJ1-6; abundance: .; v_gene: TRBV5-1; CDR3nt: TGCGCCAGCAGTAGCGGACAGGGCTCCTATAATTCACCCCTCCACTTT; CDR3aa: CASSSGQGSYNSPLHF
d_gene: .; j_gene: TRBJ2-1; abundance: .; v_gene: TRBV19; CDR3nt: TGTGCCAGTAGTATAGGGGGCCAGTACAATGAGCAGTTCTTC; CDR3aa: CASSIGGQYNEQFF
d_gene: .; j_gene: TRBJ2-1; abundance: .; v_gene: TRBV24-1; CDR3nt: TGTGCCACCAGTGATCCTTCCTACAATGAGCAGTTCTTC; CDR3aa: CATSDPSYNEQFF
d_gene: .; j_gene: TRBJ2-1; abundance: many; v_gene: TRBV29-1; CDR3nt: TGCAGCGTTGAAGGCTATCTCGCGAGGGGCTCCTACAATGAGCAGTTCTTC; CDR3aa: CSVEGYLARGSYNEQFF
d_gene: .; j_gene: TRBJ2-6; abundance: .; v_gene: TRBV6-5; CDR3nt: TGTGCCAGCAGTTACGACCACCTTGGCTCTGGGGCCAACGTCCTGACTTTC; CDR3aa: CASSYDHLGSGANVLTF
d_gene: .; j_gene: TRBJ2-1; abundance: .; v_gene: TRBV6-5; CDR3nt: TGTGCCAGCAGTTACGGACAGACAGAGCAGTTCTTC; CDR3aa: CASSYGQTEQFF
d_gene: .; j_gene: TRBJ1-1; abundance: .; v_gene: TRBV15; CDR3nt: TGTGCCACCAGCAGAGCCCGGGGTCAGGGCACTGAAGCTTTCTTT; CDR3aa: CATSRARGQGTEAFF
d_gene: .; j_gene: TRBJ2-3; abundance: .; v_gene: TRBV7-3; CDR3nt: TGTGCCAGCAGCTTGAAAATGGTCCCAGATACGCAGTATTTT; CDR3aa: CASSLKMVPDTQYF
d_gene: .; j_gene: TRBJ1-2; abundance: few; v_gene: TRBV5-5; CDR3nt: TGTGCCAGCAGCTTGGACAGGTCGCGTGGCTACACCTTC; CDR3aa: CASSLDRSRGYTF
d_gene: .; j_gene: TRBJ1-1; abundance: .; v_gene: TRBV6-6; CDR3nt: TGTGCCAGCAGGCCCGACGGAGAACGTGCAGCTTTCTTT; CDR3aa: CASRPDGERAAFF
d_gene: TRBD2; j_gene: TRBJ2-7; abundance: .; v_gene: TRBV7-2; CDR3nt: TGTGCCAGCAGCTTATCCCCCCCGGGGGGGCAGTACTTC; CDR3aa: CASSLSPPGGQYF
d_gene: .; j_gene: TRBJ1-1; abundance: .; v_gene: TRBV12-3/TRBV12-4; CDR3nt: TGTGCCAGCGGCCCGGGACATAACACTGAAGCTTTCTTT; CDR3aa: CASGPGHNTEAFF
d_gene: TRBD1; j_gene: TRBJ1-5; abundance: few; v_gene: TRBV20-1; CDR3nt: TGCAGTGCGGAGGGGACAGGGGATCAGCCCCAGCATTTT; CDR3aa: CSAEGTGDQPQHF
d_gene: .; j_gene: TRBJ2-3; abundance: .; v_gene: TRBV5-1; CDR3nt: TGCGCCAGCAGCTTAGGTAGCGCGACGCAGTATTTT; CDR3aa: CASSLGSATQYF
d_gene: .; j_gene: TRBJ2-1; abundance: .; v_gene: TRBV30; CDR3nt: TGTGCCTGGAGTGAGGGTAGCGGCTCCTACAATGAGCAGTTCTTC; CDR3aa: CAWSEGSGSYNEQFF
d_gene: TRBD2; j_gene: TRBJ2-1; abundance: .; v_gene: TRBV20-1; CDR3nt: TGCAGTGCTAGAGATCCTGCCGGGGGGGCCTACAATGAGCAGTTCTTC; CDR3aa: CSARDPAGGAYNEQFF
d_gene: .; j_gene: TRBJ1-2; abundance: few; v_gene: TRBV6-5; CDR3nt: TGTGCCAGCAGTTACTCGAGACAGGCGGGCAACTATGGCTACACCTTC; CDR3aa: CASSYSRQAGNYGYTF
d_gene: .; j_gene: TRBJ1-2; abundance: once; v_gene: TRBV3-1; CDR3nt: TGTGCCAGCAGCCAACCGGGGGCAGGCTATGGCTACACCTTC; CDR3aa: CASSQPGAGYGYTF
d_gene: .; j_gene: TRBJ1-2; abundance: few; v_gene: TRBV7-2; CDR3nt: TGTGCCAGCAGCCCCTTGGACACGAACTATGGCTACACCTTC; CDR3aa: CASSPLDTNYGYTF
d_gene: .; j_gene: TRBJ1-1; abundance: .; v_gene: TRBV3-1; CDR3nt: TGTGCCAGCAGCCAAGAGCGTGCCCCACACACTGAAGCTTTCTTT; CDR3aa: CASSQERAPHTEAFF
d_gene: .; j_gene: TRBJ2-5; abundance: few; v_gene: TRBV29-1; CDR3nt: TGCAGCGTTGACGGTCCGACCGGCGAGACCCAGTACTTC; CDR3aa: CSVDGPTGETQYF
d_gene: .; j_gene: TRBJ1-4; abundance: few; v_gene: TRBV2; CDR3nt: TGTGCCAGCAGTGAAGGGACACAAAATGAAAAACTGTTTTTT; CDR3aa: CASSEGTQNEKLFF
d_gene: .; j_gene: TRBJ2-1; abundance: few; v_gene: TRBV18; CDR3nt: TGTGCCAGCTCGTCATCGAGGCGAGGTGTGACCTACAATGAGCAGTTCTTC; CDR3aa: CASSSSRRGVTYNEQFF
d_gene: TRBD2; j_gene: TRBJ2-2; abundance: .; v_gene: TRBV5-4; CDR3nt: TGTGCCAGCAGCTTAACTAGCGGGGCCCCAGGGACCGGGGAGCTGTTTTTT; CDR3aa: CASSLTSGAPGTGELFF
d_gene: TRBD2; j_gene: TRBJ2-5; abundance: .; v_gene: TRBV15; CDR3nt: TGTGCCACCAGCTCGGGTGAGACTAGCTTCCGAGAGACCCAGTACTTC; CDR3aa: CATSSGETSFRETQYF
d_gene: .; j_gene: TRBJ2-5; abundance: few; v_gene: TRBV18; CDR3nt: TGTGCCAGCTCAGGGGCGCTGGAGACCCAGTACTTC; CDR3aa: CASSGALETQYF
d_gene: .; j_gene: TRBJ1-1; abundance: .; v_gene: TRBV7-6; CDR3nt: TGTGCCAGCAGACCACTCACGAACACTGAAGCTTTCTTT; CDR3aa: CASRPLTNTEAFF
d_gene: .; j_gene: TRBJ2-3; abundance: few; v_gene: TRBV7-4; CDR3nt: TGTGCCAGCAGCGCTCCCCTCCCACAGGCGACTAGCACAGATACGCAGTATTTT; CDR3aa: CASSAPLPQATSTDTQYF
d_gene: .; j_gene: TRBJ1-6; abundance: .; v_gene: TRBV12-3/TRBV12-4; CDR3nt: TGTGCCAGCAGTCGGGCGGGGGGGCTCGGGTCACCCCTCCACTTT; CDR3aa: CASSRAGGLGSPLHF
d_gene: TRBD2; j_gene: TRBJ2-5; abundance: few; v_gene: TRBV18; CDR3nt: TGTGCCAGCTCGCCAGGACTAGCGGGGGACCTCGAGACCCAGTACTTC; CDR3aa: CASSPGLAGDLETQYF
d_gene: .; j_gene: TRBJ1-2; abundance: .; v_gene: TRBV13; CDR3nt: TGTGCCAGCAGCTTGAGGGGTCTGCTTGGCTACACCTTC; CDR3aa: CASSLRGLLGYTF
d_gene: .; j_gene: TRBJ2-1; abundance: many; v_gene: TRBV5-1; CDR3nt: TGCGCCAGCAGCCCCCGAGGCGGGGTGAATGAGCAGTTCTTC; CDR3aa: CASSPRGGVNEQFF
d_gene: .; j_gene: TRBJ1-4; abundance: .; v_gene: TRBV5-4; CDR3nt: TGTGCCAGCAGCTTGGGGGCAGATGGTGAAAAACTGTTTTTT; CDR3aa: CASSLGADGEKLFF
d_gene: .; j_gene: TRBJ1-1; abundance: .; v_gene: TRBV19; CDR3nt: TGTGCCAGTAGTACTACAGGGCCTATTGAAGCTTTCTTT; CDR3aa: CASSTTGPIEAFF